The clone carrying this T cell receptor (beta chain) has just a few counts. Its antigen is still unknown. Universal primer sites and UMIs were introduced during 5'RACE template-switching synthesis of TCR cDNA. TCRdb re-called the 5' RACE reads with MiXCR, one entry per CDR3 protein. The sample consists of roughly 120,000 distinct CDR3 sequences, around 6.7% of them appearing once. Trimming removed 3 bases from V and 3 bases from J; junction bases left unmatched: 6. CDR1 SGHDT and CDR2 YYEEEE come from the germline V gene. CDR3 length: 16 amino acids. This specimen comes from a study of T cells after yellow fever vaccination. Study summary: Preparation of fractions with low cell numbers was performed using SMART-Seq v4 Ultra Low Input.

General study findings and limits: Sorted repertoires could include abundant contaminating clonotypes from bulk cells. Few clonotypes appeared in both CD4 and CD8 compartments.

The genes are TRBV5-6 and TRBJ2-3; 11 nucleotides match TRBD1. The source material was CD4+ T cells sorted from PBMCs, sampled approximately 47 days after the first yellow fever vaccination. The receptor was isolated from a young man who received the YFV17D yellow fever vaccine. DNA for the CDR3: TGTGCCAGCAGCTGGCGGACAGGGGGCTTAACAGATACGCAGTATTTT. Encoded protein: CASSWRTGGLTDTQYF.